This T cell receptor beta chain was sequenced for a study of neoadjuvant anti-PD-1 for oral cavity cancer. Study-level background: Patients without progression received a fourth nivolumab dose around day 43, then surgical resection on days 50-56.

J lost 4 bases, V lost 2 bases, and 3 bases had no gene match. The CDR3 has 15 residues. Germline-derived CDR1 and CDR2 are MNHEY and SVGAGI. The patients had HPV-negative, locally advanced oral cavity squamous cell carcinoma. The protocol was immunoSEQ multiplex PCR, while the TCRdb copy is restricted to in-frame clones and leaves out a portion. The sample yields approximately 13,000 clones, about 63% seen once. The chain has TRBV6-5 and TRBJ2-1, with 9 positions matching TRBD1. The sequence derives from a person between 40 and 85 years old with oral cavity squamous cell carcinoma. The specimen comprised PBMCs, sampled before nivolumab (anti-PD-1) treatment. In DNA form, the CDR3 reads TGTGCCAGCAGTTACACCGGGACAGGGTACAATGAGCAGTTCTTC. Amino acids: CASSYTGTGYNEQFF.